This TCR beta chain was retrieved from a study of technical replicates of blood from four donors. The assay was immunoSEQ multiplex PCR, and TCRdb's table has in-frame clones only and misses some. The repertoire has some 64,000 clones, about 91% of them found once; the top ten carry 4.3%. The germline V gene has CDR1 SGHRS and CDR2 YFSETQ. CDR3 length equals 14 residues. V was shortened by 0 bases and J by 8 bases, with 12 bases between the two germline ends. This TCR was recovered from a human donor in good health. Some clones in this sample may be carry-over from other donors' samples. The material sequenced was PBMCs. The chain employs TRBV5-1 and TRBJ2-1, with D uncertain. In nucleotides, the CDR3 is TGCGCCAGCAGCTTGGTAGTTAGCTCCCATGAGCAGTTCTTC. Translation: CASSLVVSSHEQFF.